The 4 T cell receptor beta chains given below trace back to one sample, sequenced in a study of T cells in localized non-small cell lung cancer. Libraries were prepared by immunoSEQ multiplex PCR; TCRdb keeps only in-frame clonotypes and omits some of them. Of about 77,000 clones listed, about 88% are singletons. Here the sequenced sample was peripheral blood, taken before any cancer treatment. The source is a woman aged 35 to 70 with stage I squamous cell lung carcinoma.

The chain recombines TRBV30 with TRBJ2-7; D may correspond to TRBD1 or TRBD2 (5 bases each). Germline CDR1 GTSNPN, CDR2 SVGIG (reference sequence). The CDR3 totals 14 residues. V was trimmed by 6 bases and J by 2 bases, leaving 17 bases between them. The CDR3 reads CACPVSGRTYEQYF. DNA of the CDR3: TGTGCCTGCCCGGTTTCGGGACGGACCTACGAGCAGTACTTC.

This clone was observed a few times. V usage is TRBV4-2 and J usage is TRBJ2-7; a weak D match, TRBD1 (5 bases). V was trimmed by 0 bases and J by 2 bases, leaving 8 bases between them. CDR1 is LGHNA, CDR2 YNFKEQ, per germline. This CDR3 is 14 amino acids long. CDR3 region: CASSQDAGTYEQYF. CDR3 DNA sequence: TGTGCCAGCAGCCAAGATGCAGGGACCTACGAGCAGTACTTC.

The chain is built from TRBV11-2 and TRBJ1-6; no clear D gene. Trimming took off 3 bases at V and 4 bases at J, with 7 bases between the two ends. The V gene's germline CDR1 is SGHAT and CDR2 FQNNGV. The CDR3 is 14 residues long. CDR3 loop: CASSFDLYNSPLHF. The CDR3 nucleotides are TGTGCCAGCAGCTTCGACCTTTATAATTCACCCCTCCACTTT.

V is TRBV5-6 and J is TRBJ2-7, with 8 bases matching TRBD1. The V segment lost 4 bases and the J segment 3 bases; nucleotides outside the gene matches: 12. This CDR3 region has 16 residues. In germline, CDR1 is SGHDT, CDR2 YYEEEE. Here the CDR3 reads CASSLGLGQDNYEQYF. The CDR3 DNA sequence: TGTGCCAGCAGCCTGGGGCTGGGACAGGACAACTACGAGCAGTACTTC.